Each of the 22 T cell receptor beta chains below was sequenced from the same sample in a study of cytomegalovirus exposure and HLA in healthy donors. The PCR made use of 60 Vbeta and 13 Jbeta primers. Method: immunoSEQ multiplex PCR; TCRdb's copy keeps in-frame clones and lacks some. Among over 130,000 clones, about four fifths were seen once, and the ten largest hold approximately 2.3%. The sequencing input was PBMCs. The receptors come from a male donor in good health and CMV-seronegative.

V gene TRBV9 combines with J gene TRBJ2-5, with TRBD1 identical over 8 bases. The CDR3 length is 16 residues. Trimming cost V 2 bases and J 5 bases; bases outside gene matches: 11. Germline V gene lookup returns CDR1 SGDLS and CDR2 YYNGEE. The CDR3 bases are TGTGCCAGCAGCGTTAAGGGGCAGGGGGCAGCGGAGACCCAGTACTTC. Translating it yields CASSVKGQGAAETQYF.

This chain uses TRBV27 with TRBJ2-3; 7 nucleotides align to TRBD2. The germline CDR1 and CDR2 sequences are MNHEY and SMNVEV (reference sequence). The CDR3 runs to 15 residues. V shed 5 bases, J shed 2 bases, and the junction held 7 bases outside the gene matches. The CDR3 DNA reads TGTGCCAGCAGTGGTTTAGCGGGCCCCACAGATACGCAGTATTTT. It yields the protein CASSGLAGPTDTQYF.

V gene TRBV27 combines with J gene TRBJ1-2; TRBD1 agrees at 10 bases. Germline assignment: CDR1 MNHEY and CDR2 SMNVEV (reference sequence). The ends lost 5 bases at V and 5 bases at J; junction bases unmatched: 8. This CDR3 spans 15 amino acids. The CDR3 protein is CASSLTGGVGYGYTF. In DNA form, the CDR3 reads TGTGCCAGCAGTCTGACAGGGGGCGTTGGGTATGGCTACACCTTC.

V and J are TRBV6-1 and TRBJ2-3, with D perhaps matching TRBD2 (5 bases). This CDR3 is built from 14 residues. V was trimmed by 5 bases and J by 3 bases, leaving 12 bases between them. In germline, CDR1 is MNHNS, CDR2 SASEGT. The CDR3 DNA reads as TGTGCCAGCAGTCGCGTACCGGGGACAGATACGCAGTATTTT. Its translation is CASSRVPGTDTQYF.

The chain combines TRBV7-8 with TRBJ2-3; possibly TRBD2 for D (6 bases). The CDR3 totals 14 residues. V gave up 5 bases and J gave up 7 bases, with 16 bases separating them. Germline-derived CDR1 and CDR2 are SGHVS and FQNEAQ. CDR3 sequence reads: CASSAGWSQNTQYF. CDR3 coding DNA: TGTGCCAGCAGCGCGGGGTGGAGCCAAAATACGCAGTATTTT.

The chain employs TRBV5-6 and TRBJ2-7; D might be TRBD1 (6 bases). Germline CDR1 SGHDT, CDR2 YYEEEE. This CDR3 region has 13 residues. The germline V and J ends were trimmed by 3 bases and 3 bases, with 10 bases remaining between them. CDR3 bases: TGTGCCAGCAGCTACAGGGACGTCTACGAGCAGTACTTC. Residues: CASSYRDVYEQYF.

The CDR3 sequence: CASSPRQGGHNEQFF. DNA of the CDR3: TGCGCCAGCAGCCCAAGACAGGGTGGCCACAATGAGCAGTTCTTC. The chain combines TRBV5-1 with TRBJ2-1, with 7 positions matching TRBD1. Germline V gene data show CDR1 as SGHRS and CDR2 as YFSETQ. This CDR3 has 15 amino acids. V shed 4 bases and J 5 bases; nucleotides not matched to a gene: 9.

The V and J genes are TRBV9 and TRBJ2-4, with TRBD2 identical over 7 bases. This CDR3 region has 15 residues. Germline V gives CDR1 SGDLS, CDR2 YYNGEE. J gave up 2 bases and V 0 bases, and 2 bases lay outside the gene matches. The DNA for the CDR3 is TGTGCCAGCAGCGTAGGCGGGAGTCCCAAAAACATTCAGTACTTC. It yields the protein CASSVGGSPKNIQYF.

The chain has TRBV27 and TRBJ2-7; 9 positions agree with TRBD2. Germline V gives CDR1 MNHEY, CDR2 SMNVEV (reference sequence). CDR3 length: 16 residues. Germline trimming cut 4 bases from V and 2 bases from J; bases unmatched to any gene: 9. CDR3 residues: CASSSGPGTSTYEQYF. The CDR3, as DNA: TGTGCCAGCAGTTCAGGACCCGGGACTAGCACCTACGAGCAGTACTTC.

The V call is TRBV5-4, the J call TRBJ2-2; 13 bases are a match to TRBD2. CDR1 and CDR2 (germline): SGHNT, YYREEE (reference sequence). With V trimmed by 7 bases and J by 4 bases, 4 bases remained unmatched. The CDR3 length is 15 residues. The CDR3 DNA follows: TGTGCCAGCGGAGGGACTAGCGGGACCACCGGGGAGCTGTTTTTT. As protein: CASGGTSGTTGELFF.

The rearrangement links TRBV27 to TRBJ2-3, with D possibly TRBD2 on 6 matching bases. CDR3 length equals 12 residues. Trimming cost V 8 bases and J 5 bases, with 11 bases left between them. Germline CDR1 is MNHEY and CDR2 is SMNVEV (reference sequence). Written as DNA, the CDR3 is TGTGCCAGCGGCCCCGGGAGAGATACGCAGTATTTT. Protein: CASGPGRDTQYF.

CDR3 DNA sequence: TGCGCCAGCAGCCAAGATGGCCCTCGGGGGGCAGGCACTGAAGCTTTCTTT. This gives the protein CASSQDGPRGAGTEAFF. This chain links TRBV4-3 with TRBJ1-1, with D perhaps TRBD1 (6 bases). Trimming cost V 0 bases and J 4 bases, with 18 bases left between them. The CDR3 spans 17 residues. Germline lookup yields CDR1 LGHNA and CDR2 YSLEER.

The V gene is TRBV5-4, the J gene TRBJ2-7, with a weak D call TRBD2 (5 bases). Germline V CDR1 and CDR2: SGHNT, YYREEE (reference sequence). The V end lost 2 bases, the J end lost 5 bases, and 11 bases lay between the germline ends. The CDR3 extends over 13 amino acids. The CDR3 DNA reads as TGTGCCAGCAGCTTTGGGAGAGACAACGAGCAGTACTTC. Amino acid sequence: CASSFGRDNEQYF. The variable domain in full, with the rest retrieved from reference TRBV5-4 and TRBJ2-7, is ETGVTQSPTHLIKTRGQQVTLRCSSQSGHNTVSWYQQALGQGPQFIFQYYREEENGRGNFPPRFSGLQFPNYSSELNVNALELDDSALYLCASSFGRDNEQYFGPGTRLTVT.

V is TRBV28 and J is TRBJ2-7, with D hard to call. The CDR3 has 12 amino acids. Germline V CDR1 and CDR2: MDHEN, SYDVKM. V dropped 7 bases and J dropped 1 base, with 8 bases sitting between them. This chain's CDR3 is CASNHRSYEQYF. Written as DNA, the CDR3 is TGTGCCAGCAATCACAGATCCTACGAGCAGTACTTC.

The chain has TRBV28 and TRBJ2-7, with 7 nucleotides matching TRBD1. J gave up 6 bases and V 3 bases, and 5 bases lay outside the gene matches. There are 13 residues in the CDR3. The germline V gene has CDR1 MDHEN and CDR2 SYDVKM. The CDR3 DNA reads TGTGCCAGCAGTTTTCGCAGGGGGATCGAGCAGTACTTC. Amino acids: CASSFRRGIEQYF.

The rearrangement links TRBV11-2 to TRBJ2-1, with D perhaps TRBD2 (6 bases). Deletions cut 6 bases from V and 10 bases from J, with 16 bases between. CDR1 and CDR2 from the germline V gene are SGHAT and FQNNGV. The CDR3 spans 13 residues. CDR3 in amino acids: CASSSGLAGEQFF. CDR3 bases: TGTGCCAGCAGTTCGGGACTGGCGGGAGAGCAGTTCTTC. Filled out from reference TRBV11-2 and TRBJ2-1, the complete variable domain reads EAGVAQSPRYKIIEKRQSVAFWCNPISGHATLYWYQQILGQGPKLLIQFQNNGVVDDSQLPKDRFSAERLKGVDSTLKIQPAKLEDSAVYLCASSSGLAGEQFFGPGTRLTVL.

The CDR3 sequence is CASSQDTGTVGLEKLFF. Here the CDR3 DNA reads TGCGCCAGCAGCCAAGATACCGGGACAGTGGGATTAGAAAAACTGTTTTTT. The V gene is TRBV4-3, the J gene TRBJ1-4; 7 bases line up with TRBD1. Per the germline V gene, CDR1 is LGHNA and CDR2 is YSLEER. After removal of 0 bases from V and 8 bases from J, the junction contained 12 bases not matched to a gene. CDR3 size: 17 residues.

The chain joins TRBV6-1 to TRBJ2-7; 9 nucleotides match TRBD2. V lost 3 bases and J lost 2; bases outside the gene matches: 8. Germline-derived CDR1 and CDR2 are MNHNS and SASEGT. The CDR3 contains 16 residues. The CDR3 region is CASSDHQREDTYEQYF. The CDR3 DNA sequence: TGTGCCAGCAGTGATCACCAGCGGGAGGACACCTACGAGCAGTACTTC.

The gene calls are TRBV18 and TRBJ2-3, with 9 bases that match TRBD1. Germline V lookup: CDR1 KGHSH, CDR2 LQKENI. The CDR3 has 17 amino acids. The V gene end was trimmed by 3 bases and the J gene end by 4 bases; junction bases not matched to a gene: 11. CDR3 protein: CASSPGPGTGSADTQYF. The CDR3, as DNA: TGTGCCAGCTCACCTGGTCCCGGGACAGGGTCGGCAGATACGCAGTATTTT.

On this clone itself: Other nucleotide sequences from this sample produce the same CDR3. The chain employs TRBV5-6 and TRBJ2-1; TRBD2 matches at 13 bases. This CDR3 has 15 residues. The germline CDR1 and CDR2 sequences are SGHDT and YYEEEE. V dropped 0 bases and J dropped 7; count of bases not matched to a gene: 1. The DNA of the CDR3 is TGTGCCAGCAGCTTGGGACTAGCGGGAGGTAATGAGCAGTTCTTC. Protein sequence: CASSLGLAGGNEQFF.

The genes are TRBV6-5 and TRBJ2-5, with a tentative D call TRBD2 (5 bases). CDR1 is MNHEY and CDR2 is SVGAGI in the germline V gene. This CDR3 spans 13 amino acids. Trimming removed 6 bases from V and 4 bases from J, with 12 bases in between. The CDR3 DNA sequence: TGTGCCAGCAGGGTCGTGGGGAGAGAGACCCAGTACTTC. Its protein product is CASRVVGRETQYF.

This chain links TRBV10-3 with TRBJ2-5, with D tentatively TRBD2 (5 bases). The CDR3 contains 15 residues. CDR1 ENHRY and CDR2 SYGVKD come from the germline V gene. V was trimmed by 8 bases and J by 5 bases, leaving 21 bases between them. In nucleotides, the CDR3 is TGTGCCATCCAAGAGGCGGTGAGGGTTCCGGAGACCCAGTACTTC. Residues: CAIQEAVRVPETQYF.